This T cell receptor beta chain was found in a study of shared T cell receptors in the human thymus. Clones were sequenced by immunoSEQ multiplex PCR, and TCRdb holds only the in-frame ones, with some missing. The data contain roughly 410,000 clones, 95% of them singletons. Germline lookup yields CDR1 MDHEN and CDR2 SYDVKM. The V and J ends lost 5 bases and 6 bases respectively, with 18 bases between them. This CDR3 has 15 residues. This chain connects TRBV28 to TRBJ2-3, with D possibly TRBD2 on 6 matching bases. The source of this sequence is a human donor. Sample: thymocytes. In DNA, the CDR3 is TGTGCCAGCAGTCACCCGCCTCGGCGGGACGATACGCAGTATTTT. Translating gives CASSHPPRRDDTQYF.